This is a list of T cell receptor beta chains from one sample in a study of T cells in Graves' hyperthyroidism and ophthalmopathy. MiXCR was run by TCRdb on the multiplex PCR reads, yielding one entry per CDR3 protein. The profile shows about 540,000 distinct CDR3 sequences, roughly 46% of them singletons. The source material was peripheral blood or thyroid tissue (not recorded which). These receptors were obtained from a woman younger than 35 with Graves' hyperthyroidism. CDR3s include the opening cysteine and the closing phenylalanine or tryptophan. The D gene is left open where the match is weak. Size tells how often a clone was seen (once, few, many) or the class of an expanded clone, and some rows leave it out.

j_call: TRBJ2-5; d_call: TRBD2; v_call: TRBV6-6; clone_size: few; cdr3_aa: CASSELGLAGGPWETQYF; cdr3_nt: TGTGCCAGCAGTGAATTGGGACTAGCGGGAGGGCCTTGGGAGACCCAGTACTTC
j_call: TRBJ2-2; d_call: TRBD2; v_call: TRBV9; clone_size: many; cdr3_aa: CASSPGLAGFFGELFF; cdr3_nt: TGTGCCAGCAGCCCCGGACTAGCGGGATTTTTCGGGGAGCTGTTTTTT
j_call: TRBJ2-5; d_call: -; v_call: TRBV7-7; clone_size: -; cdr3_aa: CASSPGTREYETQYF; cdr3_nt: TGTGCTAGCAGCCCAGGGACCAGGGAGTATGAGACCCAGTACTTC
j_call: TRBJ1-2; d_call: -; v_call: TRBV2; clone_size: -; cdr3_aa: CASSERRGGYTF; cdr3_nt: TGTGCCAGCAGTGAGCGACGAGGAGGCTACACCTTC
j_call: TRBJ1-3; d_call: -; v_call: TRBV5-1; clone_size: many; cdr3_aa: CASSLVQGSTGNTIYF; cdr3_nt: TGCGCCAGCAGCTTGGTCCAGGGTTCGACTGGAAACACCATATATTTT
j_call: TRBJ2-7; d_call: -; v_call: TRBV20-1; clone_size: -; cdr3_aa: CSASLQGRTYNEQYF; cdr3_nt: TGCAGTGCTAGTCTCCAGGGGAGGACCTACAATGAGCAGTACTTC
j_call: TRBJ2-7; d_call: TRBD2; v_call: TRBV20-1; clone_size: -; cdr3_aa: CSGVLDAGGYEQYF; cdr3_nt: TGCAGTGGGGTCCTGGATGCGGGAGGATACGAGCAGTACTTC
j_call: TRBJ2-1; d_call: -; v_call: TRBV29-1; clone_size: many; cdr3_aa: CSVRPSSYNEQFF; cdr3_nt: TGCAGCGTGCGGCCCTCCTCCTACAATGAGCAGTTCTTC
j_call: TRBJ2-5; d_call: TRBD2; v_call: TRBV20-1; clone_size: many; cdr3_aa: CSARVLGGGETQYF; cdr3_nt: TGCAGTGCTAGAGTGTTGGGGGGGGGAGAGACCCAGTACTTC
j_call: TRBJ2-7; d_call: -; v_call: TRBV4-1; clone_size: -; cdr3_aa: CASSQSRDIHSYEQYF; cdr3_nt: TGCGCCAGCAGCCAAAGCCGGGACATCCACTCCTACGAGCAGTACTTC
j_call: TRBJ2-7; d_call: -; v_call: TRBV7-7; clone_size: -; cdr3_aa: CASSLNSGTPLQAAGGLYEQYF; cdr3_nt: TGTGCCAGCAGCTTAAACTCCGGGACACCCCTCCAAGCTGCTGGCGGTTTATACGAGCAGTACTTC
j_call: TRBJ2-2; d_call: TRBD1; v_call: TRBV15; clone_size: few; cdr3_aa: CATSRETGGTGELFF; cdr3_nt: TGTGCCACCAGCAGAGAGACAGGGGGCACCGGGGAGCTGTTTTTT
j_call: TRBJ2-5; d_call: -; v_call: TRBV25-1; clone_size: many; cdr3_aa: CASSAGGEEETQYF; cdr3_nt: TGTGCCAGCAGTGCTGGGGGAGAGGAGGAGACCCAGTACTTC
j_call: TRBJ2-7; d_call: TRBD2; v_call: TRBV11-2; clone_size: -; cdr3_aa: CASSSWEGGSSYEQYF; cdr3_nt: TGTGCCAGCAGCTCATGGGAGGGCGGCAGCTCCTACGAGCAGTACTTC
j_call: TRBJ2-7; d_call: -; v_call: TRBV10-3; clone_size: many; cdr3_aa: CAISESTPRTYEQYF; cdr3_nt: TGTGCCATCAGTGAGTCGACTCCTAGAACTTACGAGCAGTACTTC
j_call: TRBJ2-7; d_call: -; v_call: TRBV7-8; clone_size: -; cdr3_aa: CASSLDPRGGQQYF; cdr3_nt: TGTGCCAGCAGCTTAGATCCCAGGGGGGGCCAGCAGTACTTC
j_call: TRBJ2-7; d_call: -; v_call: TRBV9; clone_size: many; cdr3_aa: CASSVDRLSYEQYF; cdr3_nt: TGTGCCAGCAGCGTAGACAGGTTGTCATACGAGCAGTACTTC
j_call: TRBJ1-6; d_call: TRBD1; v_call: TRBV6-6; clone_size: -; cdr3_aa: CASSRRTGALGSPLHF; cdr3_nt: TGTGCCAGCAGCCGACGGACAGGGGCTTTGGGTTCACCCCTCCACTTT
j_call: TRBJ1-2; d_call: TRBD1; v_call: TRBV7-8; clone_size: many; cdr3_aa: CASSHSGTAYGYTF; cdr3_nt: TGTGCCAGCAGCCACTCCGGGACAGCCTATGGCTACACCTTC
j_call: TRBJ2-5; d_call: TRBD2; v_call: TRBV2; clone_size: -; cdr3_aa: CAYRKAGAQETQYF; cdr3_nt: TGTGCTTACAGAAAAGCGGGAGCCCAAGAGACCCAGTACTTC
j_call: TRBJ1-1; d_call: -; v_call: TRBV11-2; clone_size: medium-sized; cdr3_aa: CASSLSARNTEAFF; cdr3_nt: TGTGCCAGCAGCTTGTCAGCACGGAACACTGAAGCTTTCTTT
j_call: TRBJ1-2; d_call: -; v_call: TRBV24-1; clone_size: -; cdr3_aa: CATRDRRSGRKLYGYTF; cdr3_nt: TGTGCCACCAGAGATCGCCGGTCAGGCCGAAAATTATATGGCTACACCTTC
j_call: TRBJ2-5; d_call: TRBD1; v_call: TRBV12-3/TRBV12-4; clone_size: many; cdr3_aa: CASSPRQGGETQYF; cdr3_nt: TGTGCCAGCAGTCCGCGACAGGGGGGCGAGACCCAGTACTTC
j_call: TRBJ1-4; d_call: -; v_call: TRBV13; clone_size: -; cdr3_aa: CASSLGAPQGVSNEKLFF; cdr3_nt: TGTGCCAGCAGCTTAGGAGCGCCGCAGGGCGTATCTAATGAAAAACTGTTTTTT
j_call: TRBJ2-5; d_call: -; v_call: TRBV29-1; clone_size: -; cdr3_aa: CSVATAPQAAETQYF; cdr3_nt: TGCAGCGTTGCGACTGCCCCCCAAGCCGCAGAGACCCAGTACTTC
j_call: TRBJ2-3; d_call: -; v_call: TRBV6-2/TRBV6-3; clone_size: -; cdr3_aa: CASSPASGSDTQYF; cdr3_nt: TGTGCCAGCAGTCCCGCGTCGGGATCGGATACGCAGTATTTT
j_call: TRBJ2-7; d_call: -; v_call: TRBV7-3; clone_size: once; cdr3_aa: CASGSRGDEQYF; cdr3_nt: TGTGCCAGTGGAAGCAGGGGGGACGAGCAGTACTTC
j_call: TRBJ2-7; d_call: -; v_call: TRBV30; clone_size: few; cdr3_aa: CAWIRATGRYEQYF; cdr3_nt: TGTGCCTGGATTCGGGCAACCGGTCGGTACGAGCAGTACTTC
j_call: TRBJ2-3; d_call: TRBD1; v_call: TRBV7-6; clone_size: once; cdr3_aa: CASSLPGTGVPDTQYF; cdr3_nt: TGTGCCAGCAGCCTTCCCGGGACAGGGGTCCCAGATACGCAGTATTTT
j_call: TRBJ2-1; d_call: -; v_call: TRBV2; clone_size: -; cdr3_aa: CASSLPTDDNEQFF; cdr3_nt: TGTGCCAGCAGCCTACCAACCGATGACAATGAGCAGTTCTTC
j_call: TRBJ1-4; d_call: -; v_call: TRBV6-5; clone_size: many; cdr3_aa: CASSYRETGEKLFF; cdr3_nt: TGTGCCAGCAGTTACCGGGAAACGGGGGAAAAACTGTTTTTT
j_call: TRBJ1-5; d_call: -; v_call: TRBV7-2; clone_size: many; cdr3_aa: CASSLVGFNQPQHF; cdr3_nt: TGTGCCAGCAGCTTAGTAGGGTTCAATCAGCCCCAGCATTTT
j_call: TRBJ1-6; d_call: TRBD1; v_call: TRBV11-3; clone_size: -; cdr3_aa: CASSSDRAGLSPLHF; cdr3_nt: TGTGCCAGCAGCTCGGACAGGGCAGGGTTGTCACCCCTCCACTTT
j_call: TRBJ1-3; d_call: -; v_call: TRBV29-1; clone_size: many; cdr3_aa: CSVRVPSGNTIYF; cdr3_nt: TGCAGCGTTAGGGTCCCCTCTGGAAACACCATATATTTT
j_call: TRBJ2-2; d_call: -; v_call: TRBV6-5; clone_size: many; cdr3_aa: CASSPFMGGIGTGELFF; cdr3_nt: TGTGCCAGCAGTCCCTTTATGGGGGGCATTGGCACCGGGGAGCTGTTTTTT
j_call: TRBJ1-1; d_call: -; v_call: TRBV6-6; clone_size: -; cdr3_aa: CASRAPGGTEAFF; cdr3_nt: TGTGCCAGCAGGGCCCCCGGGGGCACTGAAGCTTTCTTT
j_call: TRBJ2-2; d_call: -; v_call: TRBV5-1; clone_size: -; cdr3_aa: CASSLGVYPRSYPDTGKLFF; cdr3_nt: TGCGCCAGCAGCTTAGGGGTGTACCCGAGGTCATATCCTGACACCGGGAAGCTGTTTTTT
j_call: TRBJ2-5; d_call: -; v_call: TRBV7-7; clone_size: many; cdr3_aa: CASSPEGTPQETQYF; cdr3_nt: TGTGCTAGCAGCCCAGAGGGGACACCACAAGAGACCCAGTACTTC
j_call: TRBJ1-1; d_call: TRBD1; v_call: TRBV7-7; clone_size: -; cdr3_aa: CASSKGQMNTEAFF; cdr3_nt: TGTGCCAGCAGTAAGGGACAGATGAACACTGAAGCTTTCTTT
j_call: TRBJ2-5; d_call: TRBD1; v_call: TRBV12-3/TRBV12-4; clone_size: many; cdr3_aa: CASSTGQGQWRGRETQYF; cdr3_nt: TGTGCCAGCAGTACCGGACAGGGGCAATGGAGGGGTCGAGAGACCCAGTACTTC
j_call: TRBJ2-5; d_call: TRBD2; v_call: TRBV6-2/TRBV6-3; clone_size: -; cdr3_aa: CASSPQREGRNEQYF; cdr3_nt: TGTGCCAGCAGCCCACAGCGGGAGGGCCGAAATGAGCAGTACTTC
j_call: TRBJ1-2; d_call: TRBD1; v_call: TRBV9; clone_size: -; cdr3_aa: CASGTGTGEGYTF; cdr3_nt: TGTGCCAGCGGGACCGGGACAGGGGAAGGCTACACCTTC
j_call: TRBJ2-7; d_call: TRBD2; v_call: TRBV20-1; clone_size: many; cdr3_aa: CSAREGRDYEQYF; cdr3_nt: TGCAGTGCTCGGGAGGGCCGGGACTACGAGCAGTACTTC
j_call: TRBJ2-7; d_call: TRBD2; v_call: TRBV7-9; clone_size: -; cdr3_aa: CASSLVPSGSSYEQHF; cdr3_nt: TGTGCCAGCAGCTTAGTTCCTAGCGGGAGCTCCTACGAGCAGCACTTC
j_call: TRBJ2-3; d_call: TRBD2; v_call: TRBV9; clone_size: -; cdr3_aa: CASSVGTRSTDTQYF; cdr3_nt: TGTGCCAGCAGCGTGGGGACTAGAAGCACAGATACGCAGTATTTT